This T cell receptor (beta chain) derives from a study of shared T cell receptors in the human thymus. The table came from immunoSEQ multiplex PCR; TCRdb's copy has only in-frame clones and leaves some out. The sample holds hundreds of thousands of clones, 87% seen once. CDR1 is SGHVS, CDR2 FQNEAQ, per germline. The V end lost 0 bases, the J end lost 8 bases, and 13 bases lay between the germline ends. CDR3 length: 14 residues. These records were also assigned to another study, of human thymus T cells. That report adds: Infants, healthy and Finnish, who were having corrective surgery for congenital heart defects served as donors. In corrective heart surgery, resections were taken, and these provided the thymus tissue. Gene usage for V and J segments appeared biased in thymic and blood repertoires. Among unrelated individuals, related research reported thymic repertoires that overlapped highly.

The TCR sequence derives from a boy younger than two with a congenital heart defect. The sample taken for sequencing was thymocytes. This chain uses TRBV7-8 with TRBJ1-2; tentative D call: TRBD1 (5 bases). CDR3 DNA sequence: TGTGCCAGCAGCTTAGCGTCACTAAGGGGAGGCTACACCTTC. The encoded protein is CASSLASLRGGYTF.